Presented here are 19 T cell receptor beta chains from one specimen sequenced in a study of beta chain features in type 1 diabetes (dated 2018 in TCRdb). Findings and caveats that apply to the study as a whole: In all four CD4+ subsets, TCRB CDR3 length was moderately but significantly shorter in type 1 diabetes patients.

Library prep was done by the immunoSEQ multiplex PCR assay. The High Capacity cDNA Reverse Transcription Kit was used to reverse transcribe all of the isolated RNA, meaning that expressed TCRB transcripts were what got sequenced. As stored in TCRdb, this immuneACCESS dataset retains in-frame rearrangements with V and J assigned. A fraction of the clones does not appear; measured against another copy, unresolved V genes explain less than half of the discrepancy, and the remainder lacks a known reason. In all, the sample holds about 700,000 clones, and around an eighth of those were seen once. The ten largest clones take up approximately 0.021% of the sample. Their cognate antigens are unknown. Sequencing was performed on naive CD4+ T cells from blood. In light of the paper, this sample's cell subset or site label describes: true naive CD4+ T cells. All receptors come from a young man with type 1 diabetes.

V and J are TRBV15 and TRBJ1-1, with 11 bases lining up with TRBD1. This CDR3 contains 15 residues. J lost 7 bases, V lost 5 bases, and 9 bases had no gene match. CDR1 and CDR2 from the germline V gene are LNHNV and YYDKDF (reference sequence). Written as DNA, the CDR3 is TGTGCCACCAGCCCCCGGACAGGGGGCAGGGGTGAAGCTTTCTTT. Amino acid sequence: CATSPRTGGRGEAFF.

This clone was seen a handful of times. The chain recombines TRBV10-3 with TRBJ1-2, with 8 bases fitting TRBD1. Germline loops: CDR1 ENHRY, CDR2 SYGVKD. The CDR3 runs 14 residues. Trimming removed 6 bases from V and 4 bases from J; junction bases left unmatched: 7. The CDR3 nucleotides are TGTGCCATCAGCCCCGGACAGGGAATCTATGGCTACACCTTC. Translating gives CAISPGQGIYGYTF.

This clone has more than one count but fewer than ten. This CDR3 is CASSMVAGRSGANVLTF. DNA of the CDR3: TGTGCCAGTAGTATGGTAGCGGGCCGTTCTGGGGCCAACGTCCTGACTTTC. This chain uses TRBV19 with TRBJ2-6; 7 bases are a match to TRBD2. The CDR3 runs 17 residues. V lost 3 bases and J lost 1; bases outside the gene matches: 6. Per germline, CDR1 LNHDA and CDR2 SQIVND (reference sequence).

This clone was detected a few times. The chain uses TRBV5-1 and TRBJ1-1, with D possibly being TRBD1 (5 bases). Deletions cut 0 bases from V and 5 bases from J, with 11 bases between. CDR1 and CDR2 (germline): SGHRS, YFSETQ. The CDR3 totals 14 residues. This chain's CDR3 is CASSLGGEGTEAFF. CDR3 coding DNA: TGCGCCAGCAGCTTGGGAGGGGAGGGGACTGAAGCTTTCTTT.

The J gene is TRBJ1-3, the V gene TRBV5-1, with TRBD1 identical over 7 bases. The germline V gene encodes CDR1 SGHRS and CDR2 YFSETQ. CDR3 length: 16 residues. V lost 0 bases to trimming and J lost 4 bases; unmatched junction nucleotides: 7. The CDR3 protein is CASSLVQGTAGNTIYF. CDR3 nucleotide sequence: TGCGCCAGCAGCTTGGTACAGGGGACTGCGGGAAACACCATATATTTT.

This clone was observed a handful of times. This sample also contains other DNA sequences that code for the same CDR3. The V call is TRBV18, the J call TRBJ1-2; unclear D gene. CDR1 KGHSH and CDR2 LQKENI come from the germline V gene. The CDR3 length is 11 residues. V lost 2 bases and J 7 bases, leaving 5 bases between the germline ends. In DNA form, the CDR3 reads TGTGCCAGCTCACCAGGCTCTGGCTACACCTTC. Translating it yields CASSPGSGYTF. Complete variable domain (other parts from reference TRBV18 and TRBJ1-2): NAGVMQNPRHLVRRRGQEARLRCSPMKGHSHVYWYRQLPEEGLKFMVYLQKENIIDESGMPKERFSAEFPKEGPSILRIQQVVRGDSAAYFCASSPGSGYTFGSGTRLTVV.

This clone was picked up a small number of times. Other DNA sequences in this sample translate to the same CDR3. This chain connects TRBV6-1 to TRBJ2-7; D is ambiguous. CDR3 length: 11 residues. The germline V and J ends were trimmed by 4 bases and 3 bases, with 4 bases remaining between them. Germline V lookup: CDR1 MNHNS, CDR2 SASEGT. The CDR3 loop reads CASSGSYEQYF. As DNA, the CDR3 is TGTGCCAGCAGTGGGAGCTACGAGCAGTACTTC.

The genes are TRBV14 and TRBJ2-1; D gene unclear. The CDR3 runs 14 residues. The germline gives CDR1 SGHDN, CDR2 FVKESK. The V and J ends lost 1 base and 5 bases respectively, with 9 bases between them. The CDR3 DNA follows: TGTGCCAGCAGCCAAGTCCATGGAGACAATGAGCAGTTCTTC. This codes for CASSQVHGDNEQFF. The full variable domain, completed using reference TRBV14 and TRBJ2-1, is EAGVTQFPSHSVIEKGQTVTLRCDPISGHDNLYWYRRVMGKEIKFLLHFVKESKQDESGMPNNRFLAERTGGTYSTLKVQPAELEDSGVYFCASSQVHGDNEQFFGPGTRLTVL.

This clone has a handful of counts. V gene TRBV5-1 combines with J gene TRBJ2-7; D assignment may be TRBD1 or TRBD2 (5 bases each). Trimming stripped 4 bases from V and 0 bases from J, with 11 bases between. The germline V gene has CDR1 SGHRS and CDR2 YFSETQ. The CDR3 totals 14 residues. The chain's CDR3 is CASSRRDGSYEQYF. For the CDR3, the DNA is TGCGCCAGCAGCCGCAGGGACGGCTCCTACGAGCAGTACTTC. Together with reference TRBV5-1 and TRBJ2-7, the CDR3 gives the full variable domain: KAGVTQTPRYLIKTRGQQVTLSCSPISGHRSVSWYQQTPGQGLQFLFEYFSETQRNKGNFPGRFSGRQFSNSRSEMNVSTLELGDSALYLCASSRRDGSYEQYFGPGTRLTVT.

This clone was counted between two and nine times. The DNA for the CDR3 is TGTGCCAGCAGTTTCTACCAGGGAAATGAGCAGTTCTTC. As protein: CASSFYQGNEQFF. The chain has TRBV27 and TRBJ2-1; TRBD1 might be the D (5 bases). V lost 3 bases and J lost 7, with 10 bases in between. From germline, CDR1 is MNHEY and CDR2 SMNVEV (reference sequence). CDR3 length: 13 residues.

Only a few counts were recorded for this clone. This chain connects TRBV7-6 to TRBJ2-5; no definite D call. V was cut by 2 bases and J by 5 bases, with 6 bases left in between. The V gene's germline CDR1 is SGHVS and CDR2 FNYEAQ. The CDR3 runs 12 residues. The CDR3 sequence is CASSLSPETQYF. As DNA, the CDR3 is TGTGCCAGCAGCTTATCCCCGGAGACCCAGTACTTC. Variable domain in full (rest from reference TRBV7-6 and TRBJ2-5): GAGVSQSPRYKVTKRGQDVALRCDPISGHVSLYWYRQALGQGPEFLTYFNYEAQQDKSGLPNDRFSAERPEGSISTLTIQRTEQRDSAMYRCASSLSPETQYFGPGTRLLVL.

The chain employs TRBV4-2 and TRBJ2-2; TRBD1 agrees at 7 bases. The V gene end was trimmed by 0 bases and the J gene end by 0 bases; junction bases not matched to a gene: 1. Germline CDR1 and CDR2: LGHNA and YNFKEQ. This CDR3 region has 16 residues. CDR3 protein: CASSQEGQTNTGELFF. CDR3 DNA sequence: TGTGCCAGCAGCCAAGAGGGACAGACGAACACCGGGGAGCTGTTTTTT.

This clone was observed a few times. CDR3 nucleotide sequence: TGTGCCAGCAGCTTAGGGGGCTTGTCGAGTCAGCCCCAGCATTTT. This encodes CASSLGGLSSQPQHF. This rearrangement joins TRBV11-2 to TRBJ1-5, with D possibly TRBD1 on 5 matching bases. CDR3 size: 15 residues. The ends were cut back, 1 base at V and 6 bases at J, with 13 bases in the middle. The V gene's germline CDR1 is SGHAT and CDR2 FQNNGV.

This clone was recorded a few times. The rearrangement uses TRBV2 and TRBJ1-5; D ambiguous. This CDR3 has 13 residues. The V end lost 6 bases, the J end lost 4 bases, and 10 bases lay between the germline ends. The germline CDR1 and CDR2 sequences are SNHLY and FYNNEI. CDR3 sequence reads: CASSQTWNQPQHF. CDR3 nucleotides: TGTGCCAGCAGCCAGACCTGGAATCAGCCCCAGCATTTT.

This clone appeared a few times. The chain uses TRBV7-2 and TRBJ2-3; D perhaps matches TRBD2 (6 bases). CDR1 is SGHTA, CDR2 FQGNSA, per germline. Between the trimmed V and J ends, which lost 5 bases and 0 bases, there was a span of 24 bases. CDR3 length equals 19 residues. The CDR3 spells CASSPWGIVGGRSTDTQYF. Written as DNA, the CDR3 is TGTGCCAGCAGCCCCTGGGGTATAGTCGGGGGTCGGAGCACAGATACGCAGTATTTT.

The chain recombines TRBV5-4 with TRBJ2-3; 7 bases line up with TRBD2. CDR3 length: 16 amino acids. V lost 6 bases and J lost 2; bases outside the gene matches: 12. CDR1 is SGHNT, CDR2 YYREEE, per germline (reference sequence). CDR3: CASTLTTSPSTDTQYF. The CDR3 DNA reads TGTGCCAGCACCCTAACGACTAGCCCATCCACAGATACGCAGTATTTT. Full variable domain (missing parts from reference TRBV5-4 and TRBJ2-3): ETGVTQSPTHLIKTRGQQVTLRCSSQSGHNTVSWYQQALGQGPQFIFQYYREEENGRGNFPPRFSGLQFPNYSSELNVNALELDDSALYLCASTLTTSPSTDTQYFGPGTRLTVL.

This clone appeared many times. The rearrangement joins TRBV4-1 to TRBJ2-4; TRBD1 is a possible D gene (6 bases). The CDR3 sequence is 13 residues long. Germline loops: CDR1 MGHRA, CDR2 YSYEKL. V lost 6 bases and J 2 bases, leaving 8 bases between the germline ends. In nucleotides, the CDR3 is TGCGCCAGCAGAGGGGGAACCAAAAACATTCAGTACTTC. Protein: CASRGGTKNIQYF.

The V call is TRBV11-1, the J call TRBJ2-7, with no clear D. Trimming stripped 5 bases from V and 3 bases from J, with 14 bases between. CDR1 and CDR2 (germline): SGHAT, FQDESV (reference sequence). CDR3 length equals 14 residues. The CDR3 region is CASSRDTSLYEQYF. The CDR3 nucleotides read TGTGCCAGCAGCCGAGACACTTCCCTCTACGAGCAGTACTTC.

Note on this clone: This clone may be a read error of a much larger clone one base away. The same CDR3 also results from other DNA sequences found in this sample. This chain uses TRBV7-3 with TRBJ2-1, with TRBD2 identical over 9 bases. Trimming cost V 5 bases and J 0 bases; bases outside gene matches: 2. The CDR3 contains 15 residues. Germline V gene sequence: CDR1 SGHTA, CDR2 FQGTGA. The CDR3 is CASSLAGSSYNEQFF. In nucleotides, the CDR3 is TGTGCCAGCAGCCTAGCGGGGAGCTCCTACAATGAGCAGTTCTTC.